This T cell receptor beta chain comes out of a study of blood T cell repertoires in COVID-19. Study details: PBMCs, B-cell-depleted T cells, or T cells provided the cDNA or gDNA that made up the material.

The CDR3 spans 13 residues. CDR1 is GTSNPN, CDR2 SVGIG, per germline (reference sequence). With 7 bases removed from V and 5 bases from J, the gap between germline ends came to 15 bases. In the original workflow: Amplification with reference gene primers provided the estimates of nucleated cell counts. Data came from immunoSEQ multiplex PCR; TCRdb stores just in-frame clones and leaves some out. Clone size and V and J calls were adopted from that table, with D and trimming inferred from the DNA. The sample records about 76,000 clones, about 88% being singletons. Sample: peripheral blood. The clonotype was recovered from a man aged 60 to 69 with COVID-19, enrolled during active disease. The J gene is TRBJ1-5, the V gene TRBV30; D call uncertain. The CDR3 loop is CAYRVPPYQPQHF. The CDR3 DNA follows: TGTGCCTACCGGGTCCCCCCTTATCAGCCCCAGCATTTT.